This T cell receptor (beta chain) was identified during a study of blood T cell repertoires in COVID-19. CDR3 length: 13 amino acids. V was trimmed by 2 bases and J by 7 bases, leaving 9 bases between them. Assay: immunoSEQ multiplex PCR; the TCRdb copy retains only in-frame clones and omits some. The sample has about 180,000 clones; 86% are singletons. Sequencing was performed on PBMCs or T cells enriched from blood (not recorded which). The chain employs TRBV12-3 or TRBV12-4 and TRBJ1-5, with a possible D match to TRBD1 (5 bases). This sequence originates from a woman aged 25 to 39 who had recovered from COVID-19. CDR3 sequence reads: CASSLLRDQPQHF. The CDR3 nucleotides are TGTGCCAGCAGTTTACTGCGGGACCAGCCCCAGCATTTT.